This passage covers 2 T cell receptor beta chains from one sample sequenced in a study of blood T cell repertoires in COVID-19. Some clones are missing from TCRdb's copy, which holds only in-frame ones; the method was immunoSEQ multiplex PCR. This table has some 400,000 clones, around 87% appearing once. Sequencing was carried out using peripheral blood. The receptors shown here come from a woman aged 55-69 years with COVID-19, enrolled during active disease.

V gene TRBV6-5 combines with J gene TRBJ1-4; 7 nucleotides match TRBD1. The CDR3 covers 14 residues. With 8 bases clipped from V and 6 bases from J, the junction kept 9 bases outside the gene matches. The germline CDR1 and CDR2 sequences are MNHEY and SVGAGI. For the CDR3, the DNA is TGTGCCAGCCGAGGGGTAGGGGGCTATGAAAAACTGTTTTTT. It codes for CASRGVGGYEKLFF.

The CDR3 loop is CASSLTGRTEKLFF. The CDR3 region has the DNA TGTGCCAGCAGTTTAACCGGGAGAACTGAAAAACTGTTTTTT. The V call is TRBV28, the J call TRBJ1-4; D gene uncertain. From germline, CDR1 is MDHEN and CDR2 SYDVKM. Trimming took 2 bases from V and 7 from J, leaving 11 bases between them. This CDR3 has 14 residues.